The 18 T cell receptor beta chains reported below all come from one sample, sequenced in a study of blood T cell repertoires in COVID-19. The assay was immunoSEQ multiplex PCR, and TCRdb's table has in-frame clones only and misses some. The sample lists 55,000 to 65,000 clones, about 91% occurring once. Sequencing was performed on peripheral blood. The source is a woman aged 55-69 years with COVID-19, enrolled during active disease.

This clone has just a few counts. The chain carries TRBV29-1 and TRBJ1-2; D is unclear. The V end lost 4 bases, the J end lost 1 base, and 13 bases lay between the germline ends. The CDR3 runs 14 residues. CDR1 and CDR2 (germline): SQVTM, ANQGSEA. CDR3: CSVVVREGNYGYTF. CDR3 coding DNA: TGCAGCGTTGTTGTGAGGGAGGGTAACTATGGCTACACCTTC.

V gene TRBV10-3 combines with J gene TRBJ1-2; no clear D gene. The germline V and J ends were trimmed by 7 bases and 8 bases, with 17 bases remaining between them. The CDR3 totals 13 residues. CDR1 is ENHRY and CDR2 is SYGVKD in the germline V gene. CDR3 amino acids: CAITQNWTGGYTF. In DNA, the CDR3 is TGTGCCATCACCCAAAACTGGACGGGAGGCTACACCTTC.

This chain uses TRBV10-1 with TRBJ2-2, with D tentatively TRBD2 (5 bases). The germline V gene encodes CDR1 WNHNN and CDR2 SYGVQD (reference sequence). The V end was cut by 4 bases, the J end by 7 bases, with 10 bases between. CDR3 length: 13 amino acids. The CDR3 loop reads CASSAASSGELFF. In nucleotides, the CDR3 is TGCGCCAGCAGTGCGGCTAGCAGCGGGGAGCTGTTTTTT.

The chain is built from TRBV28 and TRBJ2-5; 7 bases map to TRBD2. The V gene end was trimmed by 7 bases and the J gene end by 0 bases; junction bases not matched to a gene: 8. This CDR3 region has 15 residues. The germline gives CDR1 MDHEN, CDR2 SYDVKM. The CDR3 loop is CASKAGRSYQETQYF. The CDR3 nucleotides read TGTGCCAGCAAGGCCGGGAGGTCTTACCAAGAGACCCAGTACTTC.

This clone was picked up a small number of times. The junction shows a germline mismatch at one end, possibly a read error. The chain joins TRBV7-9 to TRBJ2-3; the match to TRBD1 covers 9 bases. The CDR3 totals 15 residues. CDR1 is SEHNR, CDR2 FQNEAQ, per germline (reference sequence). The CDR3 bases are TGTGCCAGCAGTTTAGGGACAGGGCCGTTTGATACGCAGTATTTT. Its translation: CASSLGTGPFDTQYF.

The chain recombines TRBV30 with TRBJ2-1; D is unclear. The CDR3 totals 12 residues. Germline CDR1 GTSNPN, CDR2 SVGIG (reference sequence). Trimming stripped 1 base from V and 5 bases from J, with 6 bases between. The CDR3 loop is CAWSAGDNEQFF. CDR3 DNA: TGTGCCTGGAGTGCCGGTGACAATGAGCAGTTCTTC.

This sequence joins TRBV30 and TRBJ2-1; 10 bases are shared with TRBD2. The V gene's germline CDR1 is GTSNPN and CDR2 SVGIG (reference sequence). After removal of 3 bases from V and 7 bases from J, the junction contained 9 bases not matched to a gene. The CDR3 runs to 15 residues. The CDR3 DNA is TGTGCCTGGAGCGCCCTGGGGACTAGCGCAAATGAGCAGTTCTTC. It encodes CAWSALGTSANEQFF.

J is TRBJ2-1 and V is TRBV19, with a weak D call TRBD1 (8 bases). V lost 3 bases and J lost 4, with 13 bases in between. The CDR3 runs to 15 residues. In germline, CDR1 is LNHDA, CDR2 SQIVND (reference sequence). The CDR3 DNA reads as TGTGCCAGTAGTATCGACAGGGGACTATACAATGAGCAGTTCTTC. It specifies CASSIDRGLYNEQFF.

The chain uses TRBV12-3 or TRBV12-4 and TRBJ1-1; D may be TRBD1 (5 bases). The CDR3 spans 12 residues. Trimming took 6 bases from V and 4 from J, leaving 9 bases between them. The CDR3 sequence is CASSPGGTEAFF. As DNA, the CDR3 is TGTGCCAGCAGCCCCGGGGGCACTGAAGCTTTCTTT.

The gene calls are TRBV19 and TRBJ2-2, with D uncertain. Trimming removed 5 bases from V and 6 bases from J, with 16 bases in between. The CDR3 length is 15 residues. Germline CDR1 is LNHDA and CDR2 is SQIVND (reference sequence). The CDR3 coding sequence is TGTGCCAGTAGTCTCAACTTAGATTTGGCCGGGGAGCTGTTTTTT. Protein product: CASSLNLDLAGELFF.

The rearrangement uses TRBV15 and TRBJ1-6; tentative D call: TRBD1 (5 bases). The V gene lost 5 bases and the J gene lost 7 bases, with 15 bases spanning the gap. Germline V gene sequence: CDR1 LNHNV, CDR2 YYDKDF (reference sequence). This CDR3 comprises 15 residues. CDR3 DNA sequence: TGTGCCACCAGCCCTTTCGGGGGAGAGAATTCACCCCTCCACTTT. It codes for CATSPFGGENSPLHF.

The chain couples TRBV3-1 (or the pseudogene TRBV3-2) to TRBJ2-3; D is undetermined. V lost 4 bases to trimming and J lost 7 bases, with 9 bases between them. Germline assignment: CDR1 LGHDT and CDR2 YNNKEL (reference sequence). The CDR3 totals 12 residues. CDR3 nucleotide sequence: TGTGCCAGCAGCCTTCACTTGCATACGCAGTATTTT. Protein: CASSLHLHTQYF.

The chain recombines TRBV6-2 or TRBV6-3 with TRBJ2-1, with 7 bases fitting TRBD2. The CDR3 extends over 15 amino acids. Germline V gene lookup returns CDR1 MNHEY and CDR2 SVGEGT. Trimming at V came to 2 bases and at J to 6 bases, leaving 7 bases not matched to a gene. The CDR3 nucleotides are TGTGCCAGCAGTTACGGCGGGAGTAAGGGCAATGAGCAGTTCTTC. Translated, it gives CASSYGGSKGNEQFF.

This chain connects TRBV30 to TRBJ2-1, with D tentatively TRBD1 or TRBD2 (6 bases each). The CDR3 sequence is 12 residues long. The V gene lost 5 bases and the J gene lost 8 bases, with 13 bases spanning the gap. Germline loops: CDR1 GTSNPN, CDR2 SVGIG (reference sequence). CDR3 coding DNA: TGTGCCTGGGGGGGCGCGGGATATGAGCAGTTCTTC. Translated: CAWGGAGYEQFF.

The chain is built from TRBV30 and TRBJ1-2; D is possibly TRBD1 (5 bases). The CDR3 totals 12 residues. The V gene's germline CDR1 is GTSNPN and CDR2 SVGIG (reference sequence). The ends were cut back, 2 bases at V and 8 bases at J, with 12 bases in the middle. The CDR3 DNA reads TGTGCCTGGAGTTCAGGGTTATACGGCTACACCTTC. Encoded protein: CAWSSGLYGYTF.

The chain uses TRBV27 and TRBJ1-4; D gene ambiguous. CDR1 and CDR2 from the germline V gene are MNHEY and SMNVEV (reference sequence). Deletions cut 6 bases from V and 3 bases from J, with 11 bases between. CDR3 length: 14 residues. This CDR3 is CASRPEGSNEKLFF. The CDR3 DNA sequence: TGTGCCAGCAGACCCGAGGGCTCTAATGAAAAACTGTTTTTT.

The V and J genes are TRBV6-2 or TRBV6-3 and TRBJ2-7; 8 nucleotides match TRBD2. The length of the CDR3 is 19 residues. CDR1 is MNHEY, CDR2 SVGEGT, per germline. Losses at the gene ends were 0 bases for V and 4 bases for J; bases not matched to a gene: 17. The CDR3 DNA reads TGTGCCAGCAGTTACTCGACTCTTGGCGGGGGGCCGAGTAGATACGAGCAGTACTTC. Its translation is CASSYSTLGGGPSRYEQYF.

The chain joins TRBV6-4 to TRBJ2-2; tentatively, D is TRBD1 (7 bases). V dropped 3 bases and J dropped 4 bases, with 9 bases sitting between them. The CDR3 runs 14 residues. The germline V gene encodes CDR1 MRHNA and CDR2 SNTAGT. The CDR3 DNA sequence: TGTGCCAGCAGTGAGCAGGGGGGCACCGGGGAGCTGTTTTTT. This sequence encodes CASSEQGGTGELFF.